This note documents a single T cell receptor (beta chain) sequence. Its target is not known. The data derive from a study of shared clonotypes between healthy human individuals. Sequenced by immunoSEQ multiplex PCR; TCRdb stores in-frame clones only, minus some. The sample lists roughly 480,000 clones; 70% to 80% were seen once. There are 15 residues in the CDR3. V was clipped by 5 bases and J by 3 bases, with 13 bases between them. CDR1 is MNHNS and CDR2 is SASEGT in the germline V gene. Healthy HIV-negative adults without recent acute infections or vaccinations served as donors. All the donors were Caucasian adults who lived in Nashville, Tennessee. Study findings and constraints: The study sampled only blood, and tissue repertoires likely differ.

The chain is built from TRBV6-1 and TRBJ2-2; D is uncertain. The specimen sequenced was PBMCs. The TCR sequence derives from a woman in her 40s in good health. Some clones in this sample may be carry-over from other donors' samples. CDR3 region: CASSPTALYTGELFF. The CDR3 nucleotides read TGTGCCAGCAGTCCAACGGCCCTGTACACCGGGGAGCTGTTTTTT.